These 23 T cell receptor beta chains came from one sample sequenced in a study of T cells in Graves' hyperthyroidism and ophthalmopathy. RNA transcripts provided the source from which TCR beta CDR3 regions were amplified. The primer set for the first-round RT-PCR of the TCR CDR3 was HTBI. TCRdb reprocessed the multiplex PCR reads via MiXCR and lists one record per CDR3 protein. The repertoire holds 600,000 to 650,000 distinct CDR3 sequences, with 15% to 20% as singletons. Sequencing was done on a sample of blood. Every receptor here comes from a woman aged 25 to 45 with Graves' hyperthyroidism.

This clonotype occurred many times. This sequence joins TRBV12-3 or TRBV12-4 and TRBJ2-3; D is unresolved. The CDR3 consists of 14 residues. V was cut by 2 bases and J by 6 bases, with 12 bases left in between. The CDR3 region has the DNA TGTGCCAGCAGTTTAAGTCGGGCTTGGGATACGCAGTATTTT. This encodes CASSLSRAWDTQYF.

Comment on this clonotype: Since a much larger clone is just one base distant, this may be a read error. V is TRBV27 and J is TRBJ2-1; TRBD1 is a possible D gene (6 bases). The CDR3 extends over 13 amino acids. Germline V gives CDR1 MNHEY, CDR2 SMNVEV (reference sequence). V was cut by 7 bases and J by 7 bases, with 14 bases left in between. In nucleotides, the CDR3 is TGTGCCAGCACCAGACGACAGGCGAATGAGCAGTTCTTC. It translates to CASTRRQANEQFF.

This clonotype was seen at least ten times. The CDR3 nucleotides are TGTGCCAGCAGTCCTGCGGTGCGGGCAACCTACGAGCAGTACTTC. Its translation: CASSPAVRATYEQYF. The chain is built from TRBV7-6 and TRBJ2-7, with D possibly TRBD2 on 5 matching bases. V shed 6 bases and J shed 2 bases, with 17 bases lying between them. Per the germline V gene, CDR1 is SGHVS and CDR2 is FNYEAQ. The CDR3 covers 15 residues.

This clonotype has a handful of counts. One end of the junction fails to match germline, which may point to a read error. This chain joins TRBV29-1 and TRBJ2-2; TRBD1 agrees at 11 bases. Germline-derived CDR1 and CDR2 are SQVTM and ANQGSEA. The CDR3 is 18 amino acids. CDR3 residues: CSVHYRDRGTSNTGELSF. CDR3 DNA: TGCAGCGTTCATTACCGGGACAGGGGGACCTCGAACACCGGGGAGCTGTCTTTT.

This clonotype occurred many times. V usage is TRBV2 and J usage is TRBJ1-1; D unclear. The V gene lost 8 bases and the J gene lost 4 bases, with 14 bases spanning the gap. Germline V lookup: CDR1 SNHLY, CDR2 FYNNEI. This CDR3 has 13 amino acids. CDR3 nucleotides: TGTGCCAGCGCGGAGTGGTGGGGCACTGAAGCTTTCTTT. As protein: CASAEWWGTEAFF.

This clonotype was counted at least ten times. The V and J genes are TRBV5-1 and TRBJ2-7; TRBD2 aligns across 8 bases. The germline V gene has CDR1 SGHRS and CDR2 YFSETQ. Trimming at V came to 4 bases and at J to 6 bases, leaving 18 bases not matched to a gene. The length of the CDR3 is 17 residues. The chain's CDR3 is CASSLQLVTGLGAEQYF. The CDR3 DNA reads TGCGCCAGCAGCCTTCAACTGGTTACGGGACTAGGGGCCGAGCAGTACTTC. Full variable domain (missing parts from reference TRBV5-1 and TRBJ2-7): KAGVTQTPRYLIKTRGQQVTLSCSPISGHRSVSWYQQTPGQGLQFLFEYFSETQRNKGNFPGRFSGRQFSNSRSEMNVSTLELGDSALYLCASSLQLVTGLGAEQYFGPGTRLTVT.

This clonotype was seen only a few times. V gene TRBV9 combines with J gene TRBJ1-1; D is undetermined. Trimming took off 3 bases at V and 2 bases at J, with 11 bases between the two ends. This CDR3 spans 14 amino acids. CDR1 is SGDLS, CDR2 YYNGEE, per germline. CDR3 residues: CASSGQVSNTEAFF. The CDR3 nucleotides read TGTGCCAGCAGCGGCCAGGTCAGCAACACTGAAGCTTTCTTT.

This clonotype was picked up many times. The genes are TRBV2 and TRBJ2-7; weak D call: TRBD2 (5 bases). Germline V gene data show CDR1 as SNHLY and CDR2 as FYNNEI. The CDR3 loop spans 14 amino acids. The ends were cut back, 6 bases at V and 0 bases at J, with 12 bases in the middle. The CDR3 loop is CASSSGDYSYEQYF. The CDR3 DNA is TGTGCCAGCAGCTCCGGGGATTACTCCTACGAGCAGTACTTC.

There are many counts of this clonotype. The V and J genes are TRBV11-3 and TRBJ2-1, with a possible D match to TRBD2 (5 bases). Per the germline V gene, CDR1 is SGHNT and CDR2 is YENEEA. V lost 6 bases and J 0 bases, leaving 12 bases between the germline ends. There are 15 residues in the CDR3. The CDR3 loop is CASRITGFSYNEQFF. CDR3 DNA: TGTGCCAGCAGAATTACGGGATTCTCCTACAATGAGCAGTTCTTC.

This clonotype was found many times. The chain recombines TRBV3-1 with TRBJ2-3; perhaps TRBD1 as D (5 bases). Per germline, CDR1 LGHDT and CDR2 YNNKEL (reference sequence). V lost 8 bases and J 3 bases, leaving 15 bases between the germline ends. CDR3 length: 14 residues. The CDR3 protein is CASRRAGATDTQYF. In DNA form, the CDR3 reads TGTGCCAGCCGACGAGCTGGGGCGACAGATACGCAGTATTTT.

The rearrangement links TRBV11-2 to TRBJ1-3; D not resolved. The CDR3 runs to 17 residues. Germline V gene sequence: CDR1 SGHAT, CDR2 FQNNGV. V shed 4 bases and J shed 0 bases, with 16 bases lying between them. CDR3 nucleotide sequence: TGTGCCAGCAGCTCCCCCTTCCCGGGAACCTCTGGAAACACCATATATTTT. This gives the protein CASSSPFPGTSGNTIYF.

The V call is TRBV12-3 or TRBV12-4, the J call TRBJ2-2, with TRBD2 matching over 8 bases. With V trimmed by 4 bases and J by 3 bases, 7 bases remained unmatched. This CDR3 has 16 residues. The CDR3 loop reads CASSSFSGRYTGELFF. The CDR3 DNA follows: TGTGCCAGCAGTTCATTCAGCGGGAGATACACCGGGGAGCTGTTTTTT.

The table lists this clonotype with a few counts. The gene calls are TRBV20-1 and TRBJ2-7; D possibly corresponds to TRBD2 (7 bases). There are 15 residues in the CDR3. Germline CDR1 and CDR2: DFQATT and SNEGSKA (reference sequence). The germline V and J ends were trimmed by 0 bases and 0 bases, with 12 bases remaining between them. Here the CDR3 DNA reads TGCAGTGCTAGAGATAGGGGGGGGGGCTCCTACGAGCAGTACTTC. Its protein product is CSARDRGGGSYEQYF.

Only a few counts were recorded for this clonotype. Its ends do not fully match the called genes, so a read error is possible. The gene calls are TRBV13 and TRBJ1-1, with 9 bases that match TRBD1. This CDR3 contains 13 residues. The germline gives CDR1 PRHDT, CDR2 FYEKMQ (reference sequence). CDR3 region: CASSVGQGSEAFF. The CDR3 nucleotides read TGTGCCAGCAGCGTAGGACAGGGGAGTGAGGCTTTCTTT.

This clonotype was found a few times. In nucleotides, the CDR3 is TGCGCCAGCAGCCCGGGACTAGCGGGAGGGCCTGACGACAATGAGCAGTTCTTC. This gives the protein CASSPGLAGGPDDNEQFF. The chain uses TRBV4-1 and TRBJ2-1; 16 positions match TRBD2. Trimming at V came to 4 bases and at J to 5 bases, leaving 8 bases not matched to a gene. Germline V gene sequence: CDR1 MGHRA, CDR2 YSYEKL. This CDR3 comprises 18 residues.

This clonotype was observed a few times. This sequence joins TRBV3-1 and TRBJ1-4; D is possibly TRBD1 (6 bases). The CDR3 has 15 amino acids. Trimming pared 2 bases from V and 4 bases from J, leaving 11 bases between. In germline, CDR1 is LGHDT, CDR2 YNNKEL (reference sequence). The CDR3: CASSQHRADNEKLFF. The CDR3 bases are TGTGCCAGCAGCCAACACAGGGCGGATAATGAAAAACTGTTTTTT.

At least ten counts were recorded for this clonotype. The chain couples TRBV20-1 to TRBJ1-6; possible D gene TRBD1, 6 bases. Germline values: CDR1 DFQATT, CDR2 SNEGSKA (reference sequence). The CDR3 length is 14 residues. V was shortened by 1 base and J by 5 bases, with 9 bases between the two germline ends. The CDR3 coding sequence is TGCAGTGCTAGAGGGGGGCTCGATAATTCACCCCTCCACTTT. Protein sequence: CSARGGLDNSPLHF.

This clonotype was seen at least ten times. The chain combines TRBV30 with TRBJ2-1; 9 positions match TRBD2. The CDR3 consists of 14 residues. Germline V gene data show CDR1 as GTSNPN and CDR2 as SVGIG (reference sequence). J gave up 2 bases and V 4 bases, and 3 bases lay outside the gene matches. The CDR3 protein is CAWNLAGPYNEQFF. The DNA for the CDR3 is TGTGCCTGGAACCTAGCGGGACCCTACAATGAGCAGTTCTTC. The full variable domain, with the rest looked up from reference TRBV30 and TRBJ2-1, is SQTIHQWPATLVQPVGSPLSLECTVEGTSNPNLYWYRQAAGRGLQLLFYSVGIGQISSEVPQNLSASRPQDRQFILSSKKLLLSDSGFYLCAWNLAGPYNEQFFGPGTRLTVL.

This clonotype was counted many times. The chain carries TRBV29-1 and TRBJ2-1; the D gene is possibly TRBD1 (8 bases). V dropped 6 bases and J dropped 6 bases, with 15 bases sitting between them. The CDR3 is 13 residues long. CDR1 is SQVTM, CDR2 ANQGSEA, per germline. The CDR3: CSVGGTGGNEQFF. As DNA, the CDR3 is TGCAGCGTGGGAGGGACAGGTGGCAATGAGCAGTTCTTC.

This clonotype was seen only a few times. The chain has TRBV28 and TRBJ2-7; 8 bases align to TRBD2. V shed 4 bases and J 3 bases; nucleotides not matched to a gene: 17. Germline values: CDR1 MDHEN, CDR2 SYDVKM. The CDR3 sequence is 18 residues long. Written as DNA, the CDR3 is TGTGCCAGCAGTTCACCAAGATTGACGCGGGAGGAGTTCTACGAGCAGTACTTC. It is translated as CASSSPRLTREEFYEQYF. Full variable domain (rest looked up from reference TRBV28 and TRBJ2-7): DVKVTQSSRYLVKRTGEKVFLECVQDMDHENMFWYRQDPGLGLRLIYFSYDVKMKEKGDIPEGYSVSREKKERFSLILESASTNQTSMYLCASSSPRLTREEFYEQYFGPGTRLTVT.

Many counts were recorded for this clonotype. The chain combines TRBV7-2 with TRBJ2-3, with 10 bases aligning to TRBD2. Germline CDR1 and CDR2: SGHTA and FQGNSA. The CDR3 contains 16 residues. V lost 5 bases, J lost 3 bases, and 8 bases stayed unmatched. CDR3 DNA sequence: TGTGCCAGCAGCCCGTTCGCTAGCGGGGGAACAGATACGCAGTATTTT. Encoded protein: CASSPFASGGTDTQYF.

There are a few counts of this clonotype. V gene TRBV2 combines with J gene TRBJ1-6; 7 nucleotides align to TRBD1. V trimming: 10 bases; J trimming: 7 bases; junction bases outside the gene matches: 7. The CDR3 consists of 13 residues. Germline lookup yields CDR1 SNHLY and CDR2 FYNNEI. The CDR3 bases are TGTGCCAAAAACAGGGGTGGGAATTCACCCCTCCACTTT. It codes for CAKNRGGNSPLHF.

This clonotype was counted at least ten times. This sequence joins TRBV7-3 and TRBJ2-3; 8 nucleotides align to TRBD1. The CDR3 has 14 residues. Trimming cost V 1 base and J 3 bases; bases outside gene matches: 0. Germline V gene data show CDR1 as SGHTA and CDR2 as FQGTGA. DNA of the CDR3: TGTGCCAGCAGCTTAAGGACAGGGACAGATACGCAGTATTTT. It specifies CASSLRTGTDTQYF.